Listed below are T cell receptor beta chains from one sample, sequenced in a study of early T cells in non-severe SARS-CoV-2 infection. TCRdb reanalysed the 5' RACE reads using MiXCR and keeps one entry per CDR3 protein. The table lists approximately 56,000 distinct CDR3 sequences, approximately 11% of them singletons. Input material: whole blood. The receptors derive from an adult who was a healthcare worker with PCR-confirmed SARS-CoV-2 infection or an uninfected control (not recorded which). Each CDR3 is given with its conserved first and last residue. D genes are given only for firm matches. Only some rows state a clone size, as once, few, many or a class for expanded clones.

clone_size,j_call,d_call,v_call,cdr3_nt,cdr3_aa
many,TRBJ1-2,TRBD1,TRBV20-1,TGCAGTGCTAGGTGGGACAGGGACTATGGCTACACCTTC,CSARWDRDYGYTF
.,TRBJ2-7,.,TRBV6-2/TRBV6-3,TGTGCCAGCAGTTACGAGTACGAGCAGTACTTC,CASSYEYEQYF
few,TRBJ2-5,TRBD2,TRBV4-2,TGTGCCAGCAGCCAAGAAGGCCGAGCGGGAGTGGAGACCCAGTACTTC,CASSQEGRAGVETQYF
.,TRBJ1-2,.,TRBV5-1,TGCGCCAGCAGCTTGAATGGGGAGGCGGACACCTTC,CASSLNGEADTF
many,TRBJ1-2,.,TRBV29-1,TGCAGCGTTGTTTGGGCAGGGGAGCCTAGCTATGGCTACACCTTC,CSVVWAGEPSYGYTF
many,TRBJ2-2,TRBD1,TRBV5-4,TGTGCCAGCAGCACCCAACAGGGGACGGCCGGGGAGCTGTTTTTT,CASSTQQGTAGELFF
.,TRBJ1-2,.,TRBV7-6,TGTGCCAGCAGCTCCGGGACTAACTATGGCTACACCTTC,CASSSGTNYGYTF
many,TRBJ2-5,.,TRBV12-3/TRBV12-4,TGTGCCAGCAGTTTATTGGGACACAAAGAGACCCAGTACTTC,CASSLLGHKETQYF
few,TRBJ2-5,TRBD1,TRBV29-1,TGCAGCGTTGAAGGGAACAGGGGTCTCGAGACCCAGTACTTC,CSVEGNRGLETQYF
.,TRBJ1-6,.,TRBV19,TGTGCCAGTAGTACTTACAGGGACCTAGGGTCACCCCTCCACTTT,CASSTYRDLGSPLHF
many,TRBJ1-1,.,TRBV4-1,TGCGCCAGCAGCCAGCATTGGACTGAAGCTTTCTTT,CASSQHWTEAFF
few,TRBJ1-1,.,TRBV4-2,TGTGCCAGCAGCCAGCCCGGGCCTGGGACTGAAGCTTTCTTT,CASSQPGPGTEAFF
few,TRBJ2-5,.,TRBV7-2,TGTGCCAGCAGCTCGGGACCCCCCGGGACCCAGTACTTC,CASSSGPPGTQYF
few,TRBJ2-7,.,TRBV27,TGTGCCAGCAGGAGGGGAGAGACCTACGAGCAGTACTTC,CASRRGETYEQYF
many,TRBJ1-2,.,TRBV6-5,TGTGCCGGAGGGAAAGTTGGCTACACCTTC,CAGGKVGYTF
.,TRBJ2-1,.,TRBV15,TGTGCCACCAGCAGAAACCGGGACGCCGGGGATGAGCAGTTCTTC,CATSRNRDAGDEQFF
.,TRBJ2-2,.,TRBV6-5,TGTGCCGGACGGGGGAACACCGGGGAGCTGTTTTTT,CAGRGNTGELFF
.,TRBJ2-5,.,TRBV21-1,TGTGCCAGCAGCAAAGTCCAAGAGACCCAGTACTTC,CASSKVQETQYF
many,TRBJ2-1,TRBD2,TRBV7-2,TGTGCCAGCAGCTTGGGGATCGGGAGGGTAAACAATGAGCAGTTCTTC,CASSLGIGRVNNEQFF
many,TRBJ1-2,.,TRBV7-2,TGTGCCAGCAGCTTAGGTCCAGCCAACTATGGCTACACCTTC,CASSLGPANYGYTF
.,TRBJ2-2,.,TRBV12-5,TGTGCTAGTGGTTTTGAATCCTCGAACACCGGGGAGCTGTTTTTT,CASGFESSNTGELFF
.,TRBJ2-7,.,TRBV5-6,TGTGCCAGCAGCTTGGAAGGGGACTTCGCCTCATACGAGCAGTACTTC,CASSLEGDFASYEQYF
few,TRBJ2-3,TRBD2,TRBV19,TGTGCCAGTAGTATTACTAGCGGGGGGTCCTCACCCCCCACAGATACGCAGTATTTT,CASSITSGGSSPPTDTQYF
many,TRBJ2-7,.,TRBV12-3/TRBV12-4,TGTGCCAGCAGTCCCGGGGTTTTTCCCGCCTACGAGCAGTACTTC,CASSPGVFPAYEQYF
few,TRBJ2-1,TRBD1,TRBV7-8,TGTGCCAGCGGGAGTTGGACAGGGGTGGGTGAGCAGTTCTTC,CASGSWTGVGEQFF
.,TRBJ1-5,.,TRBV20-1,TGCAGTGCTAGACGAGCGGCAATTAGCAATCAGCCCCAGCATTTT,CSARRAAISNQPQHF
many,TRBJ2-3,.,TRBV7-6,TGTGCCAGCAGCCCACCAAGTGGTACGCAGTATTTT,CASSPPSGTQYF
many,TRBJ2-2,TRBD2,TRBV7-3,TGTGCCAGCAGCTTAGATCGGACTAGCGGGAGTGCCGGGGAGCTGTTTTTT,CASSLDRTSGSAGELFF
few,TRBJ2-3,TRBD2,TRBV20-1,TGCAGTGCTAGGCTTCTAGCGGGTCGAACGCAGTATTTT,CSARLLAGRTQYF
many,TRBJ2-7,.,TRBV15,TGTGCCACCAGCAGAGATACCAGCTCATACGAGCAGTACTTC,CATSRDTSSYEQYF
.,TRBJ2-2,.,TRBV2,TGTGCCAGCAGTGAAAGGACCAGAAACACCGGGGAGCTGTTTTTT,CASSERTRNTGELFF
few,TRBJ2-5,TRBD1,TRBV20-1,TGCAGTGCTAGTAAAGCCGAGGGGACAGGGACCGAAGAGACCCAGTACTTC,CSASKAEGTGTEETQYF
many,TRBJ2-7,.,TRBV27,TGTGCCAGCATGCTACGGGGACTCAGCTCCTACGAGCAGTACTTC,CASMLRGLSSYEQYF
many,TRBJ2-1,.,TRBV7-9,TGTGCCAGCAGCTTCGTCCGGGGCGGGATCGGTGAGCAGTTCTTC,CASSFVRGGIGEQFF
many,TRBJ1-4,.,TRBV10-3,TGTGCCATCAGTGAGCCTTCGATGGGTGAAAAACTGTTTTTT,CAISEPSMGEKLFF
many,TRBJ2-1,TRBD2,TRBV7-3,TGTGCCAGCAGCGTAGCGGGGGGGCTTGTCAATGAGCAGTTCTTC,CASSVAGGLVNEQFF
many,TRBJ2-1,TRBD1,TRBV27,TGTGCCAGCGGGACAGCCCTAAAGGGGATAATTCCCAATGAGCAGTTCTTC,CASGTALKGIIPNEQFF
many,TRBJ1-6,.,TRBV20-1,TGCAGTGCTAGGGGGGGCGGAGGAAGCTCCTATAATTCACCCCTCCACTTT,CSARGGGGSSYNSPLHF
many,TRBJ1-1,.,TRBV7-9,TGTGCCAGCAGCTTATACCAGACGAACACTGAAGCTTTCTTT,CASSLYQTNTEAFF
.,TRBJ2-7,.,TRBV11-1,TGTGCCAGCAGCCGAGGGGTCGAGCAGTACTTC,CASSRGVEQYF